This TCR beta chain was captured in a study of vaccination effects on CD4 cells after COVID-19. Losses at the gene ends were 3 bases for V and 0 bases for J; bases not matched to a gene: 7. This CDR3 contains 16 residues. Germline CDR1 is WNHNN and CDR2 is SYGVQD (reference sequence). TCRdb keeps only in-frame clones here, not all; method: immunoSEQ multiplex PCR. The sample carries tens of thousands of clones, approximately 70% recorded once. Between days 9 and 11 of culture, CD4+ T cells were separated out. Nucleocapsid antibody tests were negative, and the vaccine recipients had no prior SARS-CoV-2 infection. On this clone: The antigen is unknown.

Here the sequenced sample was CD4+ T cells from PBMCs cultured without peptide, taken before COVID-19 vaccination. This TCR was sampled from a human donor who received a COVID-19 vaccine. The J gene is TRBJ2-5, the V gene TRBV10-1; TRBD2 matches at 7 bases. The CDR3 loop is CASSDGPSGNQETQYF. CDR3 DNA: TGCGCCAGCAGTGATGGGCCTAGCGGAAACCAAGAGACCCAGTACTTC.